The TCR beta chain under discussion was sequenced for a study of OX40 agonist ivuxolimab in advanced cancers. Study-wide findings and caveats: At 0.1 to 3.0 mg/kg and by week 6, clonal expansion occurred in CD4+ and CD8+ blood T cells.

The sample holds a few counts of this clone. What it binds is not known. The V and J ends lost 1 base and 1 base respectively, with 10 bases between them. CDR1 and CDR2 (germline): MDHEN, SYDVKM. This CDR3 is 15 amino acids long. Here immunoSEQ multiplex PCR was the method, and the copy in TCRdb shows in-frame clones only, minus some. This repertoire shows roughly 23,000 clones, approximately 84% found once; its top ten account for 45% to 60%. The TCR was taken from an adult with an advanced solid tumor such as melanoma, head and neck, liver or kidney cancer. The rearrangement uses TRBV28 and TRBJ1-1; D is unclear. Sequencing was performed on CD4+ or CD8+ T cells sorted from blood, taken in a trial of the OX40 agonist ivuxolimab. This CDR3 reads CASSLFETRNTEAFF. CDR3 sequence (DNA): TGTGCCAGCAGTTTATTCGAGACTCGGAACACTGAAGCTTTCTTT.